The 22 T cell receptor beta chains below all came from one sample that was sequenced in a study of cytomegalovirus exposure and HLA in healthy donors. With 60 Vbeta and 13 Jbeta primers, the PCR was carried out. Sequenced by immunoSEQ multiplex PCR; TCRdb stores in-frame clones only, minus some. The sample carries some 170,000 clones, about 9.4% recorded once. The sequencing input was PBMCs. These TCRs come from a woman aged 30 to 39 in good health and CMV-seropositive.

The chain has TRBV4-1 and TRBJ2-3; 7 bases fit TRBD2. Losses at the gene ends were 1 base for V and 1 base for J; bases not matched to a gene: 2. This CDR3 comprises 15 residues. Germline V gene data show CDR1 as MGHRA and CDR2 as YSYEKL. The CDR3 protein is CASSQVTSGTDTQYF. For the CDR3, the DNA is TGCGCCAGCAGCCAAGTAACTAGCGGCACAGATACGCAGTATTTT.

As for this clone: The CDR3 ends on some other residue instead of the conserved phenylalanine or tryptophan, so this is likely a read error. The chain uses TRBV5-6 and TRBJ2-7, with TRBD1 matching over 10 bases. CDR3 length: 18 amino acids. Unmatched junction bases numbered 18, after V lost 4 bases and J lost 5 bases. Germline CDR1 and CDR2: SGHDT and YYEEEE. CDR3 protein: CASSPTTGGNSPFDEQYS. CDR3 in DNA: TGTGCCAGCAGCCCCACGACAGGGGGCAATTCTCCCTTCGACGAGCAGTACTCC.

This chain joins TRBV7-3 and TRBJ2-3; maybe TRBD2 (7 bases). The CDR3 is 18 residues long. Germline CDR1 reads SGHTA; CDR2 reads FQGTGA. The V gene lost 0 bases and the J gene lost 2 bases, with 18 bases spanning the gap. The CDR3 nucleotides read TGTGCCAGCAGCTTAACTGGGTTTGGGGGGGCCGTCACAGATACGCAGTATTTT. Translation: CASSLTGFGGAVTDTQYF.

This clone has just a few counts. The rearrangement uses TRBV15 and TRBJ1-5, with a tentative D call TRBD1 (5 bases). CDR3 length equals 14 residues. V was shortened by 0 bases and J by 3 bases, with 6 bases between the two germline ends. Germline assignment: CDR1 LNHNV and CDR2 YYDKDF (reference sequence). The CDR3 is CATSRDRVNQPQHF. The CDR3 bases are TGTGCCACCAGCAGAGACAGGGTCAATCAGCCCCAGCATTTT.

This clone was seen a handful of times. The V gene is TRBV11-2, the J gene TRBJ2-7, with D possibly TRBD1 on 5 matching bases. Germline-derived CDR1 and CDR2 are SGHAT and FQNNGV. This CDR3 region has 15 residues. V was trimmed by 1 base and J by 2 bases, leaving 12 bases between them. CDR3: CASSLAPGMPYEQYF. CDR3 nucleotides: TGTGCCAGCAGCTTAGCCCCAGGGATGCCCTACGAGCAGTACTTC.

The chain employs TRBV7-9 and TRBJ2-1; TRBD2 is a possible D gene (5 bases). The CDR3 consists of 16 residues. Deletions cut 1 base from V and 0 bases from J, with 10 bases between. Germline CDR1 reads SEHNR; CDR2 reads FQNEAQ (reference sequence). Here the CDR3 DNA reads TGTGCCAGCAGCTTAGTCGCGGGCAGCTCCTACAATGAGCAGTTCTTC. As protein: CASSLVAGSSYNEQFF.

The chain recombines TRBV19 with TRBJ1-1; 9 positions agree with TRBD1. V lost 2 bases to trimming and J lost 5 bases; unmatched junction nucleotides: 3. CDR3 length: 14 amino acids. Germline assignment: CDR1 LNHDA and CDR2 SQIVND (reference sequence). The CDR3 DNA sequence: TGTGCCAGTAGTATATTGGACAGGGGAACTGAAGCTTTCTTT. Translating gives CASSILDRGTEAFF.

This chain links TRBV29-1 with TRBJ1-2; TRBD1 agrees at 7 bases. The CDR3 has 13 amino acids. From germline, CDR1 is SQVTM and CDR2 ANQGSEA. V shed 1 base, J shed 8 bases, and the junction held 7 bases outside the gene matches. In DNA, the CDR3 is TGCAGCGTTGAAGGTCAAACAGGGGTAGGCTACACCTTC. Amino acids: CSVEGQTGVGYTF.

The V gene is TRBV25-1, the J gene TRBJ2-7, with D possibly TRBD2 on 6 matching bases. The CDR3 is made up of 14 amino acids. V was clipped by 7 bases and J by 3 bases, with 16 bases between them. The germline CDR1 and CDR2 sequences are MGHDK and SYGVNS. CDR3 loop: CASILRLGFYEQYF. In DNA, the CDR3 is TGTGCCAGCATTCTAAGACTAGGTTTCTACGAGCAGTACTTC.

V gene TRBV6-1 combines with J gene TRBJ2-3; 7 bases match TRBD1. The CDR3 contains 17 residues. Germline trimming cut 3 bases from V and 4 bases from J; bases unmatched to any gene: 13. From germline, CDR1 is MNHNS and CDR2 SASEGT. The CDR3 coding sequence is TGTGCCAGCAGTGAGCCCGTCCCGGGGACAGCGGCAGATACGCAGTATTTT. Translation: CASSEPVPGTAADTQYF.

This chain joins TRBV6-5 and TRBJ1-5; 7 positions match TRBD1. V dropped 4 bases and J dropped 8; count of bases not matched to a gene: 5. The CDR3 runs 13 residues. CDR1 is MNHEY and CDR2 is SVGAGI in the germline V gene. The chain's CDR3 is CASSLDRAEPQHF. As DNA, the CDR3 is TGTGCCAGCAGTTTAGACAGGGCTGAGCCCCAGCATTTT.

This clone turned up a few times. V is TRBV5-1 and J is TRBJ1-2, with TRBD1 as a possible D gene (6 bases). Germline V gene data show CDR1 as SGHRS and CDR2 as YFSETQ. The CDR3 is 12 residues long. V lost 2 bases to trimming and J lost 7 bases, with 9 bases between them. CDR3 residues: CASSFRGSGYTF. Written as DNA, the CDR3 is TGCGCCAGCAGCTTCAGGGGTTCTGGCTACACCTTC. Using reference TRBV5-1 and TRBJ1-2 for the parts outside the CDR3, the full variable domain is KAGVTQTPRYLIKTRGQQVTLSCSPISGHRSVSWYQQTPGQGLQFLFEYFSETQRNKGNFPGRFSGRQFSNSRSEMNVSTLELGDSALYLCASSFRGSGYTFGSGTRLTVV.

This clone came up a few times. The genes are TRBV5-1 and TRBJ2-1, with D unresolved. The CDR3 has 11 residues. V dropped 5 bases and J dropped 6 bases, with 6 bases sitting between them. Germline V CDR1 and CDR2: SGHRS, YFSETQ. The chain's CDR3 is CASSLGNEQFF. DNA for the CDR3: TGCGCCAGCAGTCTAGGCAATGAGCAGTTCTTC.

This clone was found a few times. CDR3 protein: CAIRGPGNTIYF. The CDR3 DNA reads TGTGCCATCAGGGGGCCCGGAAACACCATATATTTT. The gene calls are TRBV10-3 and TRBJ1-3, with D maybe TRBD1 (5 bases). The germline V and J ends were trimmed by 6 bases and 4 bases, with 7 bases remaining between them. The germline V gene has CDR1 ENHRY and CDR2 SYGVKD. This CDR3 is 12 amino acids long.

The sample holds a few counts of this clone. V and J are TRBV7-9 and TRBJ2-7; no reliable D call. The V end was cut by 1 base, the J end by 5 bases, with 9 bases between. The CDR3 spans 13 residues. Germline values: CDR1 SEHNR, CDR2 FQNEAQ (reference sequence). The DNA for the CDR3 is TGTGCCAGCAGCTTAGACGGCAGGCACGAGCAGTACTTC. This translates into CASSLDGRHEQYF.

Written as DNA, the CDR3 is TGTGCCAGCTCACCAACCGCAACGACTAGCGGGCGCACAGATACGCAGTATTTT. This gives the protein CASSPTATTSGRTDTQYF. The chain couples TRBV18 to TRBJ2-3; 10 positions agree with TRBD2. CDR3 size: 18 residues. Germline CDR1 and CDR2: KGHSH and LQKENI. V shed 2 bases and J 1 base; nucleotides not matched to a gene: 9. Full variable domain (remainder filled in from reference TRBV18 and TRBJ2-3): NAGVMQNPRHLVRRRGQEARLRCSPMKGHSHVYWYRQLPEEGLKFMVYLQKENIIDESGMPKERFSAEFPKEGPSILRIQQVVRGDSAAYFCASSPTATTSGRTDTQYFGPGTRLTVL.

The CDR3 protein is CARASGASGELFF. DNA of the CDR3: TGTGCCAGAGCTAGCGGGGCTTCCGGGGAGCTGTTTTTT. The chain couples TRBV6-4 to TRBJ2-2, with TRBD2 identical over 9 bases. J gave up 6 bases and V 9 bases, and 5 bases lay outside the gene matches. This CDR3 is 13 amino acids long. CDR1 and CDR2 from the germline V gene are MRHNA and SNTAGT.

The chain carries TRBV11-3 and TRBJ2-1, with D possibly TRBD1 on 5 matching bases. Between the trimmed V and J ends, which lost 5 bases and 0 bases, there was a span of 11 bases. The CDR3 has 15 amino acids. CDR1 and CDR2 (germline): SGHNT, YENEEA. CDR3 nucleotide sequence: TGTGCCAGCAGCCGACAGTCCGCCTCCTACAATGAGCAGTTCTTC. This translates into CASSRQSASYNEQFF.

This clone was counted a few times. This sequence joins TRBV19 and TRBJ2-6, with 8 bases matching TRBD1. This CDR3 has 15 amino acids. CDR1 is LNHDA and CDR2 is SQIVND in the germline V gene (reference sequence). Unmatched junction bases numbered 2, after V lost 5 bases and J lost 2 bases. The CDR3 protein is CASSPQGAGANVLTF. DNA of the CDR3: TGTGCCAGTAGTCCACAGGGGGCTGGGGCCAACGTCCTGACTTTC. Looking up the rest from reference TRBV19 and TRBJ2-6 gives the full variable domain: DGGITQSPKYLFRKEGQNVTLSCEQNLNHDAMYWYRQDPGQGLRLIYYSQIVNDFQKGDIAEGYSVSREKKESFPLTVTSAQKNPTAFYLCASSPQGAGANVLTFGAGSRLTVL.

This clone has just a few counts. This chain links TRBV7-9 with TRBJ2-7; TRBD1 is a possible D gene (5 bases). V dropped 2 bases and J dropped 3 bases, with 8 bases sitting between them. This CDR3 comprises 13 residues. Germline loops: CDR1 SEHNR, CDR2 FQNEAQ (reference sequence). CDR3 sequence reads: CASSLRGGYEQYF. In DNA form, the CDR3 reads TGTGCCAGCAGCTTAAGGGGTGGCTACGAGCAGTACTTC.

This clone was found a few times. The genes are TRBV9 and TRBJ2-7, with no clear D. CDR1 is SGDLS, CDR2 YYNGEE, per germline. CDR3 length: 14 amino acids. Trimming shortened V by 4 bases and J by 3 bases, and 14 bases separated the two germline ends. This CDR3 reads CASSPYMELYEQYF. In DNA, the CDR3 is TGTGCCAGCAGCCCTTATATGGAGCTCTACGAGCAGTACTTC.

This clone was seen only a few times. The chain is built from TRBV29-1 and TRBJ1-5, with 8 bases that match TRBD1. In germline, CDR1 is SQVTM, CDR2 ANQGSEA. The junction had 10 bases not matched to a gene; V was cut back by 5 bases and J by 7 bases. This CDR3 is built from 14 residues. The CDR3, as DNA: TGCAGCGTTATCGGGAAACAGGGGGAACAGCCCCAGCATTTT. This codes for CSVIGKQGEQPQHF.